These T cell receptor beta chains were read from a single sample in a study of shared T cell receptors in the human thymus. Clones were sequenced by immunoSEQ multiplex PCR, and TCRdb holds only the in-frame ones, with some missing. Of about 500,000 clones listed, about four fifths were seen once; the top ten hold approximately 0.013%. This same sample was also part of a study on human thymus T cells.

Sequenced input: thymocytes. These receptors were taken from a boy younger than two with a congenital heart defect. CDR3s include the opening cysteine and the closing phenylalanine or tryptophan. Each record gives: clone size, D gene, J gene, V gene, CDR3 protein, CDR3 DNA. A D gene is named only where the DNA matches it firmly. Clone size is not always given. Where it is, it says once, few, many or a class for expanded clones.

>.|TRBD1|TRBJ1-2|TRBV7-8
CASSHPRTGDYGYTF
TGTGCCAGCAGCCACCCCAGGACAGGGGACTATGGCTACACCTTC
>.|.|TRBJ1-1|TRBV25-1
CASSESGGVHKDTEAFF
TGTGCCAGCAGTGAATCCGGGGGAGTGCATAAGGACACTGAAGCTTTCTTT
>.|TRBD2|TRBJ2-7|TRBV4-2
CASSQEELAGGSYEQYF
TGTGCCAGCAGCCAAGAGGAACTAGCGGGAGGGTCCTACGAGCAGTACTTC
>.|.|TRBJ1-1|TRBV27
CASSLSSRGLNTEAFF
TGTGCCAGCAGTTTATCCAGTCGGGGTCTGAACACTGAAGCTTTCTTT
>.|.|TRBJ2-4|TRBV7-7
CASSLVPGDIQYF
TGTGCCAGCAGCTTAGTGCCGGGGGACATTCAGTACTTC
>few|TRBD2|TRBJ2-1|TRBV4-1
CASSQDASGRTSSYNEQFF
TGCGCCAGCAGCCAAGATGCCAGCGGGAGGACCAGCTCCTACAATGAGCAGTTCTTC
>.|.|TRBJ2-3|TRBV7-2
CASSPRGLAGPSTDTQYF
TGTGCCAGCAGCCCCAGGGGGCTAGCGGGGCCTAGCACAGATACGCAGTATTTT
>.|.|TRBJ2-3|TRBV14
CASSHRQSVDTQYF
TGTGCCAGCAGCCATAGACAGTCGGTAGATACGCAGTATTTT
>.|.|TRBJ1-2|TRBV7-9
CASSLVRGSTNYGYTF
TGTGCCAGCAGCTTAGTGCGGGGATCCACTAACTATGGCTACACCTTC
>.|TRBD2|TRBJ2-1|TRBV12-5
CAYLGLAETPWDEQFF
TGTGCCTACCTGGGGCTAGCGGAAACCCCGTGGGATGAGCAGTTCTTC
>.|TRBD2|TRBJ2-7|TRBV7-9
CASNLGRGSGTHEQYF
TGTGCCAGCAACTTGGGAAGAGGTAGCGGGACCCACGAGCAGTACTTC
>.|TRBD1|TRBJ1-2|TRBV28
CASSFPGGGYGYTF
TGTGCCAGCAGTTTCCCAGGGGGCGGCTATGGCTACACCTTC
>.|.|TRBJ2-1|TRBV7-9
CASSLNLSREGSEQFF
TGTGCCAGCAGCCTCAACCTCTCGCGGGAAGGTTCTGAGCAGTTCTTC
>few|.|TRBJ2-7|TRBV9
CASSVGGPASGTYEQYF
TGTGCCAGCAGCGTAGGGGGCCCAGCCTCCGGTACCTACGAGCAGTACTTC
>few|.|TRBJ2-1|TRBV5-6
CASSVLNEQFF
TGTGCCAGCAGCGTCCTTAATGAGCAGTTCTTC
>.|TRBD1|TRBJ1-1|TRBV5-1
CASSLSQGGNTEAFF
TGCGCCAGCAGCTTGAGTCAGGGGGGGAACACTGAAGCTTTCTTT
>.|.|TRBJ1-2|TRBV6-6
CASSTQAGRPYGYTF
TGTGCCAGCAGTACCCAGGCAGGGCGGCCTTATGGCTACACCTTC
>.|.|TRBJ1-1|TRBV6-5
CASSHKNTEAFF
TGTGCCAGCAGCCACAAGAACACTGAAGCTTTCTTT
>.|TRBD2|TRBJ2-1|TRBV4-1
CASSQEASGALSSYNEQFF
TGCGCCAGCAGCCAAGAGGCTAGCGGGGCACTGAGCTCCTACAATGAGCAGTTCTTC
>.|TRBD1|TRBJ1-1|TRBV5-4
CASSRGQGGTEAFF
TGTGCCAGCAGCCGGGGACAGGGAGGCACTGAAGCTTTCTTT
>.|.|TRBJ2-1|TRBV4-1
CASSREGRPRPYNEQFF
TGCGCCAGCAGCCGCGAGGGCAGGCCCCGACCCTACAATGAGCAGTTCTTC
>.|TRBD2|TRBJ2-7|TRBV6-1
CASIDRAGGSYEQYF
TGTGCCAGCATTGACCGAGCGGGAGGGTCCTACGAGCAGTACTTC
>.|TRBD2|TRBJ2-7|TRBV7-9
CASSPRTRNAYEQYF
TGTGCCAGCAGCCCAAGGACTAGGAATGCCTACGAGCAGTACTTC
>once|.|TRBJ2-1|TRBV6-5
CASSYSGEGDEQFF
TGTGCCAGCAGTTATTCGGGGGAAGGGGATGAGCAGTTCTTC
>.|TRBD2|TRBJ2-3|TRBV29-1
CSVVPRAGSSDTQYF
TGCAGCGTTGTTCCTCGAGCGGGAAGTTCAGATACGCAGTATTTT
>.|TRBD2|TRBJ2-1|TRBV4-3
CASSQDCGRACNEQFF
TGCGCCAGCAGCCAAGATTGCGGGAGGGCCTGCAATGAGCAGTTCTTC
>.|TRBD2|TRBJ2-7|TRBV7-2
CASSSRTSGPYEQYF
TGTGCCAGCAGCTCCAGGACTAGCGGCCCCTACGAGCAGTACTTC
>few|.|TRBJ2-6|TRBV7-6
CASSDRGGLSNVLTF
TGTGCCAGCAGCGACCGGGGTGGGCTTTCCAACGTCCTGACTTTC
>.|.|TRBJ2-7|TRBV5-6
CASSPGLNPGTYEQYF
TGTGCCAGCAGCCCGGGACTGAACCCGGGGACCTACGAGCAGTACTTC
>.|.|TRBJ2-2|TRBV7-3
CASSLGRAGTGELFF
TGTGCCAGCAGCTTAGGAAGGGCGGGCACCGGGGAGCTGTTTTTT
>.|.|TRBJ2-7|TRBV7-8
CASSLQGHLPYEQYF
TGTGCCAGCAGCTTGCAGGGACACCTTCCCTACGAGCAGTACTTC
>.|.|TRBJ2-3|TRBV29-1
CSVEDSTASPTSTDTQYF
TGCAGCGTTGAAGATTCGACTGCCAGTCCAACATCCACAGATACGCAGTATTTT
>.|.|TRBJ1-1|TRBV28
CASSLGPGKTEAFF
TGTGCCAGCAGTTTAGGGCCGGGAAAGACTGAAGCTTTCTTT
>.|.|TRBJ1-4|TRBV30
CAWKSLTVPNEKLFF
TGTGCCTGGAAATCATTGACAGTTCCTAATGAAAAACTGTTTTTT
>.|.|TRBJ2-1|TRBV5-6
CASGWGLADIYNEQFF
TGTGCCAGCGGGTGGGGGCTAGCGGATATCTACAATGAGCAGTTCTTC
>.|TRBD1|TRBJ2-7|TRBV4-1
CASSQVTGTGTHEQYF
TGCGCCAGCAGCCAAGTTACGGGGACAGGGACCCACGAGCAGTACTTC
>.|.|TRBJ2-1|TRBV25-1
CASSEWDGSSHNEQFF
TGTGCCAGCAGTGAATGGGACGGGAGCTCGCACAATGAGCAGTTCTTC
>.|.|TRBJ2-3|TRBV5-4
CASSSRTDTQYF
TGTGCCAGCAGCTCCCGGACAGATACGCAGTATTTT
>.|TRBD2|TRBJ2-3|TRBV4-2
CASSQDCLTSGGSTDTQYF
TGTGCCAGCAGCCAAGATTGCCTGACTAGCGGGGGTAGCACAGATACGCAGTATTTT
>.|.|TRBJ1-3|TRBV10-2
CASSEGRTWAGNTIYF
TGCGCCAGCAGTGAGGGTAGGACATGGGCTGGAAACACCATATATTTT
>.|TRBD1|TRBJ2-6|TRBV25-1
CASSGIRGHNSGANVLTF
TGTGCCAGCAGTGGCATTAGGGGGCACAACTCTGGGGCCAACGTCCTGACTTTC
>.|TRBD1|TRBJ1-1|TRBV5-4
CASRPIHGQGAWEDTEAFF
TGTGCCAGCAGGCCGATTCACGGACAGGGGGCGTGGGAGGACACTGAAGCTTTCTTT
>.|.|TRBJ1-4|TRBV12-5
CASGLVSGGRLVTNEKLFF
TGTGCTAGTGGTTTGGTGTCGGGGGGCCGACTAGTAACTAATGAAAAACTGTTTTTT
>.|TRBD2|TRBJ2-7|TRBV11-3
CASSEKIAAGGPNEKQYF
TGTGCCAGCAGCGAGAAAATAGCAGCGGGAGGGCCTAACGAAAAGCAGTACTTC
>.|.|TRBJ1-1|TRBV2
CASTTNRVWTEAFF
TGTGCCAGCACCACCAACAGGGTATGGACTGAAGCTTTCTTT